The 20 T cell receptor beta chains below all came from one sample that was sequenced in a study of blood T cell repertoires in COVID-19. Produced via immunoSEQ multiplex PCR; TCRdb's table is partial and in-frame only. Here the sample spans about 140,000 clones, around nine tenths being singletons. The sample consisted of peripheral blood. Receptors were obtained from a woman in her forties with acute or convalescent COVID-19.

V and J are TRBV5-6 and TRBJ1-1; the D is unclear. The CDR3 sequence is 13 residues long. Trimming left V 0 bases short and J 2 bases short, with 5 bases between. The germline gives CDR1 SGHDT, CDR2 YYEEEE. CDR3 bases: TGTGCCAGCAGCTTGGATATTAACACTGAAGCTTTCTTT. It is translated as CASSLDINTEAFF.

This chain connects TRBV7-9 to TRBJ1-4; D unresolved. Germline V CDR1 and CDR2: SEHNR, FQNEAQ (reference sequence). The CDR3 is made up of 12 amino acids. V was trimmed by 3 bases and J by 7 bases, leaving 6 bases between them. CDR3 loop: CASSFIGEKLFF. CDR3 DNA: TGTGCCAGCAGCTTCATCGGTGAAAAACTGTTTTTT.

This clone was counted once. This chain uses TRBV21-1 with TRBJ1-3; the table gives TRBD1 as D, unverified against the DNA. TRBV21-1 constitutes a pseudogene. The CDR3 is made up of 18 amino acids. Here the CDR3 reads CASSRDRGCPGTGNTIYF. For the CDR3, the DNA is TGTGCCAGCAGCAGGGACAGGGGGTGTCCTGGAACGGGAAACACCATATATTTT.

The gene calls are TRBV6-5 and TRBJ2-4; no clear D. With 7 bases removed from V and 8 bases from J, the gap between germline ends came to 12 bases. There are 12 residues in the CDR3. Germline CDR1 and CDR2: MNHEY and SVGAGI. This CDR3 is CASTAAADIQYF. CDR3 coding DNA: TGTGCCAGCACGGCCGCGGCGGACATTCAGTACTTC.

V gene TRBV13 combines with J gene TRBJ2-3, with 7 positions matching TRBD2. The germline V gene has CDR1 PRHDT and CDR2 FYEKMQ (reference sequence). Unmatched junction bases numbered 10, after V lost 1 base and J lost 6 bases. The CDR3 length is 16 residues. The CDR3: CASSLESGGEGDTQYF. CDR3 nucleotides: TGTGCCAGCAGCTTAGAGTCGGGAGGAGAGGGGGATACGCAGTATTTT.

The gene calls are TRBV9 and TRBJ2-5; TRBD2 agrees at 10 bases. Unmatched junction bases numbered 4, after V lost 4 bases and J lost 1 base. Germline assignment: CDR1 SGDLS and CDR2 YYNGEE. CDR3 length: 15 amino acids. Here the CDR3 reads CASSTSGIPQETQYF. The CDR3 coding sequence is TGTGCCAGCAGCACTAGCGGGATACCCCAAGAGACCCAGTACTTC.

This clone was observed a single time. Written as DNA, the CDR3 is TGTGCCAGCAGGGGGGCACAGGGGGCAGGGGCCAACGTCCTGACTTTC. This gives the protein CASRGAQGAGANVLTF. The V and J genes are TRBV3-1 (or the pseudogene TRBV3-2) and TRBJ2-6; 9 bases agree with TRBD1. The CDR3 sequence is 16 residues long. Germline V gene data show CDR1 as LGHDT and CDR2 as YNNKEL (reference sequence). The ends lost 6 bases at V and 4 bases at J; junction bases unmatched: 7.

This clone was detected only a few times. The chain is built from TRBV4-1 and TRBJ2-7; a weak D match, TRBD1 (6 bases). Trimming took 4 bases from V and 3 from J, leaving 16 bases between them. CDR1 is MGHRA and CDR2 is YSYEKL in the germline V gene. The CDR3 is made up of 15 amino acids. This CDR3 is CASSLSHRVLYEQYF. CDR3 DNA: TGCGCCAGCAGCCTCTCACACAGGGTCCTCTACGAGCAGTACTTC.

The chain combines TRBV5-5 with TRBJ2-1, with 12 bases that match TRBD2. Germline V CDR1 and CDR2: SGHKS, YYEKEE (reference sequence). V trimming: 4 bases; J trimming: 1 base; junction bases outside the gene matches: 0. The length of the CDR3 is 15 residues. The CDR3 nucleotides are TGTGCCAGCAGCGGACTAGCGGGGTCCTACAATGAGCAGTTCTTC. This encodes CASSGLAGSYNEQFF.

V gene TRBV10-3 combines with J gene TRBJ2-7, with D maybe TRBD2 (7 bases). CDR3 length: 14 amino acids. Germline V gene data show CDR1 as ENHRY and CDR2 as SYGVKD. With 6 bases removed from V and 2 bases from J, the gap between germline ends came to 14 bases. The CDR3 region has the DNA TGTGCCATCAGGGGGGGGGCGGGGACCTACGAGCAGTACTTC. This gives the protein CAIRGGAGTYEQYF.

A word on this clone: One end of the junction is discordant with germline, which a read error may explain. The chain recombines TRBV2 with TRBJ2-7, with 10 nucleotides matching TRBD2. The CDR3 runs to 14 residues. Germline CDR1 reads SNHLY; CDR2 reads FYNNEI. As DNA, the CDR3 is TGTGCCAGCACAGCGGGAGGGACCTCCCACGAGCAGTACTTC. It yields the protein CASTAGGTSHEQYF.

The J gene is TRBJ2-5, the V gene TRBV6-5, with D maybe TRBD2 (6 bases). V dropped 5 bases and J dropped 10 bases, with 17 bases sitting between them. The CDR3 contains 13 residues. Germline CDR1 and CDR2: MNHEY and SVGAGI. CDR3 bases: TGTGCCAGCAGTCCAAGCGGCGGGGTGGACCAGTACTTC. As protein: CASSPSGGVDQYF.

V usage is TRBV6-2 or TRBV6-3 and J usage is TRBJ1-5, with 12 bases matching TRBD1. In germline, CDR1 is MNHEY, CDR2 SVGEGT. V gave up 6 bases and J gave up 2 bases; unmatched junction bases: 11. The CDR3 contains 18 residues. CDR3 region: CASSNGDRGQTGNQPQHF. The CDR3 DNA follows: TGTGCCAGCAGCAACGGGGACAGGGGGCAGACGGGCAATCAGCCCCAGCATTTT.

V gene TRBV7-6 combines with J gene TRBJ1-1; D gene ambiguous. The ends were cut back, 0 bases at V and 3 bases at J, with 11 bases in the middle. CDR1 and CDR2 (germline): SGHVS, FNYEAQ. This CDR3 contains 15 residues. The chain's CDR3 is CASSLAEGMDTEAFF. CDR3 in DNA: TGTGCCAGCAGCTTAGCGGAGGGCATGGACACTGAAGCTTTCTTT. Drawing the rest from reference TRBV7-6 and TRBJ1-1, the complete variable domain is GAGVSQSPRYKVTKRGQDVALRCDPISGHVSLYWYRQALGQGPEFLTYFNYEAQQDKSGLPNDRFSAERPEGSISTLTIQRTEQRDSAMYRCASSLAEGMDTEAFFGQGTRLTVV.

The chain carries TRBV30 and TRBJ1-6; 7 nucleotides align to TRBD1. Germline assignment: CDR1 GTSNPN and CDR2 SVGIG (reference sequence). This CDR3 has 13 amino acids. With 5 bases clipped from V and 8 bases from J, the junction kept 6 bases outside the gene matches. The CDR3 here is CAWGSQGDSPLHF. The CDR3 DNA reads as TGTGCCTGGGGCTCCCAGGGGGATTCACCCCTCCACTTT.

The gene calls are TRBV6-6 and TRBJ2-4; the match to TRBD1 covers 10 bases. The CDR3 runs to 20 residues. The ends lost 5 bases at V and 0 bases at J; junction bases unmatched: 16. Germline CDR1 and CDR2: MNHNY and SVGAGI (reference sequence). The CDR3 DNA is TGTGCCAGCAGTCGCCCCCTTGGGACAGGGGCTTTATTAGCCAAAAACATTCAGTACTTC. Translation gives CASSRPLGTGALLAKNIQYF.

This clone was detected only once. V usage is TRBV24-1 and J usage is TRBJ1-4, with 7 nucleotides matching TRBD1. CDR3 size: 15 residues. The germline V gene encodes CDR1 KGHDR and CDR2 SFDVKD. With V trimmed by 3 bases and J by 5 bases, 5 bases remained unmatched. DNA of the CDR3: TGTGCCACCAGTGATGGGGGGACAGCAAATGAAAAACTGTTTTTT. This encodes CATSDGGTANEKLFF.

Here the CDR3 reads CAWSAGNYGYTF. The CDR3 DNA follows: TGTGCCTGGAGTGCGGGGAACTATGGCTACACCTTC. The V and J genes are TRBV30 and TRBJ1-2, with unresolved D. The CDR3 runs to 12 residues. The germline CDR1 and CDR2 sequences are GTSNPN and SVGIG (reference sequence). The V gene lost 1 base and the J gene lost 2 bases, with 5 bases spanning the gap.

The rearrangement links TRBV19 to TRBJ2-7, with no clear D. The CDR3 has 15 amino acids. Germline CDR1 and CDR2: LNHDA and SQIVND (reference sequence). Trimming took off 1 base at V and 4 bases at J, with 14 bases between the two ends. CDR3 protein: CASSIVWQTGYEQYF. The DNA for the CDR3 is TGTGCCAGTAGTATAGTCTGGCAGACTGGGTACGAGCAGTACTTC.

J is TRBJ2-3 and V is TRBV6-5; a possible D gene is TRBD1 (6 bases). Germline V lookup: CDR1 MNHEY, CDR2 SVGAGI. The CDR3 runs to 15 residues. The V gene lost 6 bases and the J gene lost 4 bases, with 17 bases spanning the gap. The CDR3, as DNA: TGTGCCAGCAGGACGGGACAAGGCGGCGCAGATACGCAGTATTTT. Its protein product is CASRTGQGGADTQYF.